This is a list of T cell receptor beta chains from one sample in a study of cytomegalovirus exposure and HLA in healthy donors. Method: immunoSEQ multiplex PCR; TCRdb's copy keeps in-frame clones and lacks some. Altogether some 110,000 clones are present, around 86% being singletons, with the ten largest covering more than 2%. The specimen was PBMCs. The receptor set was obtained from a man aged 25 to 40 in good health and CMV-seronegative. Both conserved end residues are part of each CDR3.

J | V | CDR3
TRBJ2-3 | TRBV11-3 | CASSLGGLAGGSTDTQYF
TRBJ2-3 | TRBV7-2 | CASSLQTGGSRDTQYF
TRBJ1-1 | TRBV6-6 | CASSYSGADTEAFF
TRBJ1-2 | TRBV28 | CASSPGQANYGYTF
TRBJ1-4 | TRBV7-9 | CASSLAPRTDEKLFF
TRBJ2-1 | TRBV5-4 | CASSLVAGRNEQFF
TRBJ2-3 | TRBV10-1 | CASSESGVTDTQYF
TRBJ2-7 | TRBV30 | CAWSLRGDPFFSF
TRBJ1-2 | TRBV7-8 | CASSLGGQASYGYTF
TRBJ2-1 | TRBV4-1 | CASSLLVTAGAGNEQFF
TRBJ1-6 | TRBV10-3 | CAISLTGLDSPLHF
TRBJ1-1 | TRBV6-5 | CASSPSGTEAFF
TRBJ2-2 | TRBV5-1 | CASSPRSAGGNTGELFF
TRBJ2-1 | TRBV29-1 | CSVESGGNSNEQFF
TRBJ1-3 | TRBV28 | CASSTNSGNTIYF
TRBJ2-7 | TRBV6-5 | CASGQGARGEQYF
TRBJ1-4 | TRBV19 | CASSIDLRTGNEKLFF
TRBJ2-1 | TRBV9 | CASSVGTSGEYNEQFF
TRBJ1-1 | TRBV4-1 | CASSQTRGTEAFF
TRBJ2-1 | TRBV6-5 | CASSQDSYNEQFF
TRBJ1-1 | TRBV18 | CASSPGVGGGGFTAFF
TRBJ1-3 | TRBV5-8 | CASSLARDRGRVARNTIYF
TRBJ2-1 | TRBV28 | CASSSGQGAPYNEQFF
TRBJ1-1 | TRBV6-5 | CASSVQKGTEAFF
TRBJ2-6 | TRBV30 | CATYSGANGLTF
TRBJ2-6 | TRBV10-3 | CAISESQVAGSGANGLTF
TRBJ1-6 | TRBV28 | CASSLRVTAAKSPLHF
TRBJ2-4 | TRBV7-9 | CASSSPGLAKNSQYF
TRBJ2-4 | TRBV7-9 | CASSLEGDGQGGDIQYF
TRBJ2-7 | TRBV5-1 | CASSLGDRRSYEQYF
TRBJ2-2 | TRBV6-5 | CASSDNPELELFF
TRBJ1-5 | TRBV18 | CASSASGGSNQPQHF
TRBJ1-2 | TRBV11-2 | CASSTGGLHGYGYTF
TRBJ1-1 | TRBV6-4 | CAMTRGEGFGITEAFF
TRBJ1-2 | TRBV2 | CASSEERRGHYGYTF
TRBJ1-6 | TRBV21-1 | CASSKADRGKTSYNSPLHF
TRBJ2-7 | TRBV18 | CASSPERYEQYF
TRBJ2-1 | TRBV7-9 | CASSQSGGNYNEQFF
TRBJ2-7 | TRBV30 | CAWSVGTGGTYEQYF
TRBJ1-1 | TRBV10-3 | CASAPSTVYTEAFF
TRBJ2-3 | TRBV7-2 | CASSPPGLAGRIDTQYF
TRBJ2-7 | TRBV7-9 | CASSPSFGLSSYEQYF
TRBJ2-2 | TRBV9 | CASSVEGTDTGELFF
TRBJ2-6 | TRBV19 | CASSIPGQSGANVLTF
TRBJ2-7 | TRBV9 | CASSVGQEDSYEQYF
TRBJ2-6 | TRBV9 | CASSYGQGAGTGANVLTF
TRBJ2-5 | TRBV5-1 | CASSWGLATYAGETQYF
TRBJ2-7 | TRBV5-5 | CASSLAGVAYEQYF
TRBJ1-4 | TRBV15 | CATSRDTRGGTNEKLFF
TRBJ1-5 | TRBV6-5 | CASSYEDRLKHF
TRBJ2-2 | TRBV5-1 | CASSLGVPSNTGELFF
TRBJ2-3 | TRBV10-3 | CAISESASGGPDTQYF
TRBJ2-1 | TRBV7-9 | CASSSGQGIGNEQFF